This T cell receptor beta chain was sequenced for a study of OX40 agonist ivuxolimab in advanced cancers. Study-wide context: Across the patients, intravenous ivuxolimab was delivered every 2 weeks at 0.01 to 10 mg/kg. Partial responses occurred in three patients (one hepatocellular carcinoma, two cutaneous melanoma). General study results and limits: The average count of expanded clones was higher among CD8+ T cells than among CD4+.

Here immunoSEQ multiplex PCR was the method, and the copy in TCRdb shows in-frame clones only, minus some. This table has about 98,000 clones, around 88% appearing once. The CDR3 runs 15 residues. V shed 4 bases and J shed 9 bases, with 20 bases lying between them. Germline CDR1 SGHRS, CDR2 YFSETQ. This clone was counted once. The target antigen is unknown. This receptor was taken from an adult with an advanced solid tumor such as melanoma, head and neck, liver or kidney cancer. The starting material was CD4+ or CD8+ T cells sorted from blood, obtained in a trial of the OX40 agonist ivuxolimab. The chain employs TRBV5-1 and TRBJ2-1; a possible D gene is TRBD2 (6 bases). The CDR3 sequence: CASSLGTARIGEQFF. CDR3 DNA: TGCGCCAGCAGCCTCGGGACTGCTCGGATCGGTGAGCAGTTCTTC. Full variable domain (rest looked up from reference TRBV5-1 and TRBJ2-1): KAGVTQTPRYLIKTRGQQVTLSCSPISGHRSVSWYQQTPGQGLQFLFEYFSETQRNKGNFPGRFSGRQFSNSRSEMNVSTLELGDSALYLCASSLGTARIGEQFFGPGTRLTVL.